This record covers a single T cell receptor (beta chain). Its target is not known. The CDR3 is 13 residues long. The germline CDR1 and CDR2 sequences are MRHNA and SNTAGT. Trimming cost V 3 bases and J 4 bases; bases outside gene matches: 0. All the donors were Caucasian adults who lived in Nashville, Tennessee. The data were produced by immunoSEQ multiplex PCR, yet TCRdb's version contains in-frame clones alone and is incomplete. This sample yields some 2.1 million clones, of which roughly 96% are seen a single time; about 0.13% belongs to the top ten. This specimen belongs to a study of shared clonotypes between healthy human individuals. Whole-study context: Three plates were used per donor for CD4 naive, three for CD4 memory, two for CD8 naive and one for CD8 memory.

Study-wide results and caveats: A reduction in generation probabilities was seen for non-shared clonotypes relative to those shared by all four donors. Large sequencing depth failed to make sorted-subset sequencing complete, rarefaction showed.

The sequenced sample was naive CD4+ T cells sorted from blood. Stated subset: CD45RA+ positively selected. The sequence came from a man aged 18 to 29 in good health. The chain links TRBV6-4 to TRBJ2-1; the match to TRBD1 covers 7 bases. CDR3 residues: CASSETGYNEQFF. The CDR3 DNA sequence: TGTGCCAGCAGTGAGACAGGGTACAATGAGCAGTTCTTC.